The source of this T cell receptor beta chain is a study of CD8 T cells in ankylosing spondylitis. Many counts were recorded for this clonotype. Its antigen is as yet unknown. Study-wide points: A motif in TCR beta, a set of about eight highly homologous variants, appeared characteristic of ankylosing spondylitis blood. Earlier work had already found some motif variants in reactive arthritis synovial fluid and blood. Within matched ankylosing spondylitis synovial fluid, disease-linked clones were reportedly significantly enriched.

By quantitative 5'-RACE with molecular barcodes, the TCR beta libraries were made. TCRdb re-called the 5' RACE reads with MiXCR, one entry per CDR3 protein. The data hold roughly 180,000 distinct CDR3 sequences, with 9.8% observed a single time. The ends were cut back, 11 bases at V and 4 bases at J, with 16 bases in the middle. The CDR3 sequence is 13 residues long. The V call is TRBV12-3 or TRBV12-4, the J call TRBJ2-3; D is tentatively TRBD1 or TRBD2 (5 bases each). This receptor was obtained from a female donor with ankylosing spondylitis or in good health (not recorded which). The sample comprised blood, either unsorted or a sorted T cell fraction (not recorded which). The CDR3 loop is CASGASHPDTQYF. The CDR3 DNA follows: TGTGCCTCCGGGGCTAGTCACCCAGATACGCAGTATTTT.